This T cell receptor beta chain was found in a study of blood T cell repertoires in COVID-19. As for the study in general: Whether acute or convalescent, the COVID-19 samples came from the United States, Italy and Spain.

Per the authors' pipeline: Quantification of nucleated cells was approximated via reference gene primer amplification. Profiling relied on immunoSEQ multiplex PCR, and the TCRdb table lists in-frame clones only, not all of them. V, J and clone size are those of that table, while D and trimming were read from the DNA. This sample has fewer than 500,000 clones; 87% occur once, and the top ten carry approximately 1.3%. Recovered status applied to Cohort 3 donors who had two consecutive negative PCRs. It also applied to those with clearance or with symptom resolution. CDR3 length: 15 amino acids. Germline V CDR1 and CDR2: SGHTA, FQGNSA. Trimming left V 5 bases short and J 0 bases short, with 12 bases between.

This clonotype was sampled from a young man who had recovered from COVID-19. The V gene is TRBV7-2, the J gene TRBJ2-3; D is unresolved. Sample: PBMCs or T cells enriched from blood (not recorded which). This chain's CDR3 is CASSPRVTSTDTQYF. The DNA for the CDR3 is TGTGCCAGCAGCCCCCGGGTCACAAGCACAGATACGCAGTATTTT.